Below, one T cell receptor (beta chain) is given with its context. The clone's antigen remains unknown. Base qualities were left out, and no much larger clone turns up one base away. The library came from the immunoSEQ multiplex PCR assay. This is the immuneACCESS table as TCRdb keeps it, with only in-frame sequences that have V and J called. A part of the clones is gone; compared with another copy, unresolved V genes explain less than half, and the rest is unexplained. For this sample the table gives tens of thousands of clones, of which over 90% were detected only once. Together, the top ten hold roughly 0.98% of the sample. The data stem from a study of T cell changes during pregnancy in multiple sclerosis (dated by TCRdb to the late 2010s). Turning to the overall study: The study examined how the T cell repertoire changed over the course of pregnancy in women with multiple sclerosis.

The junction shows trimming of 2 bases on V and 7 bases on J, plus 10 bases between the germline ends. Per the germline V gene, SGDLS is the CDR1 and YYNGEE is the CDR2. The CDR3 has 14 amino acids, counting the end cysteine and phenylalanine. Only CDR3 DNA remains: 42 bases, in frame from the first base. This material consisted of peripheral blood, taken after pregnancy. The rearranged chain carries TRBV9 and TRBJ1-6; possibly the D gene is TRBD1, per 5 matching bases. This TCR was sampled from a female donor with multiple sclerosis, enrolled in a pregnancy study. The DNA reads as follows: TGTGCCAGCAGCGTCGGAGGGGAGAATTCACCCCTCCACTTT. It encodes CASSVGGENSPLHF.